This T cell receptor (beta chain) originates from a study of blood T cell repertoires in COVID-19. Across the whole study: Sites across the United States, Italy and Spain contributed samples from acute and convalescent COVID-19. PBMCs, B-cell-depleted T cells, or T cells were the source of the cDNA or gDNA that made up the material.

As handled by the study authors: Estimation of nucleated cell counts was performed using reference gene primer amplification. Sequencing was performed with immunoSEQ multiplex PCR; in TCRdb, only in-frame clones are kept and a portion is missing. The D gene and trimming were derived from the DNA, and the V and J assignments and clone size from that table. This sample has 110,000 or so clones, with 70% to 90% found just once. Germline assignment: CDR1 LGHDT and CDR2 YNNKEL (reference sequence). The CDR3 has 16 residues. With 1 base removed from V and 6 bases from J, the gap between germline ends came to 17 bases.

The rearrangement joins TRBV3-1 (or the pseudogene TRBV3-2) to TRBJ2-3, with a weak D call TRBD1 (5 bases). The receptor was isolated from a man aged 35 to 55 with acute or convalescent COVID-19. The source material was peripheral blood. CDR3 nucleotides: TGTGCCAGCAGCCAAGTACGTGGTTGGGGCCTGGATACGCAGTATTTT. Its translation is CASSQVRGWGLDTQYF.